A single TCR beta chain is shown here with its context. This specimen comes from a study of blood T cell repertoires in COVID-19. Looking at the study overall: COVID-19 samples collected from the United States, Italy and Spain covered acute and convalescent phases. Sources were T cells, B-cell-depleted T cells, or PBMCs; the material itself was cDNA or gDNA.

Per the original methods: Estimates of nucleated cell counts were drawn from the amplification of reference gene primers. This table comes from immunoSEQ multiplex PCR, and its TCRdb copy is limited to in-frame clones, with some not included. V and J calls plus clone size are reproduced from that table; the DNA served to infer D and trimming. The repertoire has 150,000 to 200,000 clones, around nine tenths of them found once; the top ten carry about 4%. Specimen: peripheral blood. The sequence was obtained from a man aged 18-30 years with active or convalescent COVID-19.

CDR3 region: CASSPLPGIQGGYGYTF. The CDR3, as DNA: TGCGCCAGCAGCCCCCTACCCGGAATACAGGGGGGCTATGGCTACACCTTC. This sequence joins TRBV5-1 and TRBJ1-2; 8 nucleotides align to TRBD1. The length of the CDR3 is 17 residues. Germline-derived CDR1 and CDR2 are SGHRS and YFSETQ. After removal of 4 bases from V and 4 bases from J, the junction contained 15 bases not matched to a gene.